This T cell receptor beta chain was sequenced during a study of radiotherapy plus CTLA-4 blockade in lung cancer. Study results and limitations: Radiotherapy plus ipilimumab was followed by expansion in blood of tumor-derived TCR clones. Reported findings show early blood T cell clone dynamics, with interferon-beta, best predicted response.

The CDR3 has 16 residues. Germline V gene data show CDR1 as SSHAT and CDR2 as FNYEAQ (reference sequence). Patients with chemo-refractory metastatic non-small-cell lung cancer received focal radiation plus CTLA-4 blockade with ipilimumab. In its sample, this clone was seen a few times. The antigen is unknown. Relative to the germline gene, one junction end is altered; a read error may explain this. Here immunoSEQ multiplex PCR was the method, and the copy in TCRdb shows in-frame clones only, minus some. The table has around 32,000 clones, 75% to 85% seen once; the top ten hold approximately 23%. The rearrangement uses TRBV7-7 and TRBJ2-5; TRBD1 matches 7 bases. The receptor's source is a human donor with non-small cell lung cancer that progressed on radiotherapy plus ipilimumab. The input for sequencing was peripheral blood, taken from a patient treated with radiotherapy plus ipilimumab. The CDR3 coding sequence is TGTGCTAGCAGCTTAACGAGCGCAGGGGGCCAAGAGACCCAGTACTTC. The encoded protein is CASSLTSAGGQETQYF.